The subject of this entry is one T cell receptor (beta chain). Antigen unknown. One entry per CDR3 protein results from TCRdb running MiXCR on the RT-PCR reads. The sample carries more than 450,000 distinct CDR3 sequences, roughly 8.2% recorded once. These data come from a study of response to subunit inactivated influenza vaccine. Study results and limitations: Authors suggested that a seasonal influenza vaccination recruits few new T cells each time.

In germline, CDR1 is DFQATT, CDR2 SNEGSKA (reference sequence). Trimming removed 4 bases from V and 5 bases from J, with 20 bases in between. The CDR3 is made up of 15 amino acids. The gene calls are TRBV20-1 and TRBJ2-5; D unclear. The material sequenced was PBMCs from blood, taken 23 to 25 months after vaccination. The source of this sequence is a man between 50 and 75 years old who received an inactivated influenza vaccine. This CDR3 is CSANLPDSRRETQYF. CDR3 nucleotides: TGCAGTGCTAACCTCCCAGACTCCCGCCGGGAGACCCAGTACTTC.